This T cell receptor (beta chain) was sequenced for a study of blood T cells in healthy people across ages. Sample-barcoded 5' priming and a J-beta primer mix drove a second PCR of roughly 6 to 12 cycles. Through a template-switch adaptor with 12 random nucleotides, each cDNA molecule received a tag. Each CDR3 protein is one row after TCRdb ran MiXCR on the 5' RACE reads. The sample has some 1.6 million distinct CDR3 sequences; 30% to 35% are singletons. Of note for this clonotype: The target antigen is unknown.

Study observations and caveats: Both naive CD4+ cell counts and diversity were greater in long-lived donors than in aged donors.

Germline loops: CDR1 SGHDN, CDR2 FVKESK. The CDR3 is 15 residues long. Trimming pared 1 base from V and 8 bases from J, leaving 14 bases between. The chain combines TRBV14 with TRBJ1-4, with D tentatively TRBD1 (6 bases). The origin of this receptor is a woman aged 25 to 39 in good health. Sample: blood. In nucleotides, the CDR3 is TGTGCCAGCAGCCAAGTTGGGCGGGGGCGCGAAAAACTGTTTTTT. Translated, it gives CASSQVGRGREKLFF.